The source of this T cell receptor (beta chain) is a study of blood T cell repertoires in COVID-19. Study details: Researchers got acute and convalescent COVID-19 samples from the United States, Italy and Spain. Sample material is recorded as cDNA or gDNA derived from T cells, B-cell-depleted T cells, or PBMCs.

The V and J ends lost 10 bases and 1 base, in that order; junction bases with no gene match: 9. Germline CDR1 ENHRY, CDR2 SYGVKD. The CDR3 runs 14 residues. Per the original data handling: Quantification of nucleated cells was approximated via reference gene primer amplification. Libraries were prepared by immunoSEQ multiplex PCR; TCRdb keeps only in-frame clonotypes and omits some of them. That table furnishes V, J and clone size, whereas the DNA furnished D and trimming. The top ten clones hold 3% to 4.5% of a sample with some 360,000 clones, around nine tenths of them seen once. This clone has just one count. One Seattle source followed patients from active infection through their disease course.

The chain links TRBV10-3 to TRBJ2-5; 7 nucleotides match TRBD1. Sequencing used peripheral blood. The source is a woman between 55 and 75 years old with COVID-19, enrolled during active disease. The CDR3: CATTLGQTQETQYF. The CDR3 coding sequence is TGTGCCACGACCCTGGGACAGACCCAAGAGACCCAGTACTTC.